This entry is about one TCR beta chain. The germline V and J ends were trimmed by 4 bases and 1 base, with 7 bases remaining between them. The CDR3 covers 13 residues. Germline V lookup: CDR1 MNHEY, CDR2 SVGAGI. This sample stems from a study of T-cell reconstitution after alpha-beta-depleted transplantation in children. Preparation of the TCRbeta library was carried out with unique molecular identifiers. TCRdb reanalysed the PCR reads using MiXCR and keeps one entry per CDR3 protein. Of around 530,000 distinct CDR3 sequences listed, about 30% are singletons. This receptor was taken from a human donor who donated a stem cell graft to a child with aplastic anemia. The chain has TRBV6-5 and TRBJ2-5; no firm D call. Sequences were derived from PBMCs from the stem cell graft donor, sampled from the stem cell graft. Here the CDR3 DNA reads TGTGCCAGCAGTTTACAGTTCCAAGAGACCCAGTACTTC. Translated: CASSLQFQETQYF.